The entry that follows covers one TCR beta chain sequence. Its antigen is undetermined. V was clipped by 0 bases and J by 5 bases, with 13 bases between them. Germline V gives CDR1 SGHTA, CDR2 FQGNSA. The CDR3 is made up of 15 amino acids. The sample comes from a study of shared clonotypes between healthy human individuals. General study points: Generally, naive subsets came out with larger estimated richness than memory subsets.

Produced via immunoSEQ multiplex PCR; TCRdb's table is partial and in-frame only. The sample lists 600,000 or so clones, 90% to 95% occurring once. Naive CD8 isolation took CD45RO-negative cells positively selected for CCR7 and excluded terminally differentiated effector memory CD45RA+ cells. The chain links TRBV7-2 to TRBJ1-1; perhaps TRBD1 as D (5 bases). Input material: naive CD8+ T cells sorted from blood. The receptor was derived from a woman aged 25-40 years in good health. The CDR3 DNA follows: TGTGCCAGCAGCTTAGCGTCGGGCGGGGGGACTGAAGCTTTCTTT. Translated: CASSLASGGGTEAFF.